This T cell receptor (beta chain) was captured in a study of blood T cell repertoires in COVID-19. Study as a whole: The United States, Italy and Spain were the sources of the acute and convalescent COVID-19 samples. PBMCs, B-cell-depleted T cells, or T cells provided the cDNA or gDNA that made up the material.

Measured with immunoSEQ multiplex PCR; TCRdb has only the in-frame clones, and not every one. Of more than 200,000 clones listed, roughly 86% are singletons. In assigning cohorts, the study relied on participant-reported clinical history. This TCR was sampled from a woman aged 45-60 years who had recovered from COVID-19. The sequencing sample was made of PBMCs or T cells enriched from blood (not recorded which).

CDR3 sequence: CASSQGGGYGYTF. In DNA, the CDR3 is TGTGCCAGCAGCCAAGGCGGGGGCTATGGCTACACCTTC. The chain uses TRBV3-1 (or the pseudogene TRBV3-2) and TRBJ1-2; D is perhaps TRBD1 (5 bases). CDR1 and CDR2 from the germline V gene are LGHDT and YNNKEL (reference sequence). V gave up 1 base and J gave up 4 bases, with 7 bases separating them. The CDR3 has 13 residues.